This TCR beta chain was sequenced for a study of blood T cells in healthy people across ages. The study, taken as a whole, reports: Donor CMV status, an unknown factor, possibly confounded changes in expanded clonotypes. A strong correlation was seen between TCR beta diversity and naive T cell percentage.

A second PCR of about 6 to 11 cycles used a sample-barcoded 5' primer and a J-beta primer mix. TCRdb ran MiXCR on the 5' RACE reads and lists one entry per CDR3 protein. The table includes over 1,500,000 distinct CDR3 sequences, about 49% detected once. This CDR3 has 17 residues. The V gene's germline CDR1 is SGHTA and CDR2 FQGNSA. V shed 4 bases, J shed 4 bases, and the junction held 11 bases outside the gene matches. About this clonotype itself: Its matching antigen is unknown.

This clonotype was obtained from a woman aged 40 to 50 in good health. V usage is TRBV7-2 and J usage is TRBJ2-3; 10 nucleotides agree with TRBD1. What was sequenced was blood. CDR3 region: CASSSQTGGDFSDTQYF. As DNA, the CDR3 is TGTGCCAGCAGCTCCCAGACAGGGGGCGATTTTTCAGATACGCAGTATTTT.